This T cell receptor beta chain derives from a study of beta chain features in type 1 diabetes. Germline CDR1 reads SQVTM; CDR2 reads ANQGSEA. There are 13 residues in the CDR3. Deletions cut 4 bases from V and 2 bases from J, with 11 bases between. This clone has only a few counts. Purities over 98% were achieved in all sorted populations. The authors reverse transcribed all of the isolated RNA, so sequencing captured expressed TCRB transcripts. The assay was immunoSEQ multiplex PCR, and TCRdb's table has in-frame clones only and misses some. The table has about 410,000 clones, about 15% seen once. Sequenced material: naive CD4+ T cells from blood. The V gene is TRBV29-1, the J gene TRBJ1-1; D is perhaps TRBD1 (5 bases). This receptor was taken from a man aged 25 to 45 in good health. The CDR3 region is CSVGAGSNTEAFF. DNA of the CDR3: TGCAGCGTTGGAGCAGGGAGTAACACTGAAGCTTTCTTT.